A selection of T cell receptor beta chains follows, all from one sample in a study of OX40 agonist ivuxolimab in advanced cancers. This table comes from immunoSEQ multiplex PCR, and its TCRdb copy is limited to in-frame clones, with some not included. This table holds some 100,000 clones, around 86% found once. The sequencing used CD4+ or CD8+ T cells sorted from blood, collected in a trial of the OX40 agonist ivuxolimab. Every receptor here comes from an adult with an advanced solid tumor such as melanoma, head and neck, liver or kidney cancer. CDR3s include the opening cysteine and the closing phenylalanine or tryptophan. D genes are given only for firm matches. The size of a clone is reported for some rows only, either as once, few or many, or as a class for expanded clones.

CAISAGLANEQFF,TGTGCCATCAGCGCTGGACTAGCCAATGAGCAGTTCTTC,TRBV10-3,TRBD2,13,-,TRBJ2-1
CASSFGGGRGTEAFF,TGTGCCAGCAGTTTCGGCGGCGGAAGAGGCACTGAAGCTTTCTTT,TRBV28,-,15,-,TRBJ1-1
CASSARANSGTQYF,TGTGCCAGCAGTGCGAGGGCTAACTCCGGTACGCAGTATTTT,TRBV2,-,14,-,TRBJ2-3
CASSADGYNEQFF,TGTGCCAGCAGTGCCGACGGCTACAATGAGCAGTTCTTC,TRBV6-1,-,13,-,TRBJ2-1
CASSSLTGANVLTF,TGTGCCAGCAGCTCCCTTACTGGGGCCAACGTCCTGACTTTC,TRBV5-6,-,14,-,TRBJ2-6
CAWSVQTATEAFF,TGTGCCTGGAGTGTACAGACGGCCACTGAAGCTTTCTTT,TRBV30,-,13,-,TRBJ1-1
CASSSRAGELFF,TGTGCCAGTAGTAGCAGGGCCGGGGAGCTGTTTTTT,TRBV19,-,12,-,TRBJ2-2
CAISESQTGLSEAFF,TGTGCCATCAGTGAGTCTCAAACAGGGCTTTCTGAAGCTTTCTTT,TRBV10-3,-,15,-,TRBJ1-1
CASRRTNQDGYTF,TGTGCCAGCAGAAGGACAAATCAAGATGGCTACACCTTC,TRBV28,-,13,-,TRBJ1-2
CASSVQGAETQYF,TGCGCCAGCAGCGTACAGGGGGCGGAGACCCAGTACTTC,TRBV5-1,TRBD1,13,few,TRBJ2-5
CATSPGTGGSWREQYF,TGTGCCACCTCACCCGGGACAGGGGGCTCATGGAGAGAGCAGTACTTC,TRBV19,TRBD1,16,-,TRBJ2-7
CASSLVATSYNEQFF,TGTGCCAGCAGCTTGGTAGCGACCTCCTACAATGAGCAGTTCTTC,TRBV5-4,-,15,-,TRBJ2-1
CASSPDQGEKLFF,TGTGCCAGCTCACCTGATCAGGGTGAAAAACTGTTTTTT,TRBV18,-,13,-,TRBJ1-4
CASSLAGGGYGYEQYF,TGTGCCAGCAGCTTAGCGGGTGGCGGGTACGGATACGAGCAGTACTTC,TRBV11-2,-,16,-,TRBJ2-7
CAIRDPPYRGTWGYTF,TGTGCCATCAGGGATCCGCCGTATCGGGGAACATGGGGCTACACCTTC,TRBV10-3,-,16,-,TRBJ1-2
CAWRSVGETQYF,TGTGCCTGGAGATCCGTGGGTGAGACCCAGTACTTC,TRBV30,-,12,-,TRBJ2-5
CASSLGLAKEDTQYF,TGTGCCAGCAGCTTGGGACTAGCGAAGGAGGATACGCAGTATTTT,TRBV7-6,TRBD2,15,once,TRBJ2-3
CASSQDPSLGRSYYNEQFF,TGCGCCAGCAGCCAAGATCCCTCCCTCGGGCGGTCCTACTACAATGAGCAGTTCTTC,TRBV4-1,-,19,once,TRBJ2-1
CASSLAPRTSGYHEQYF,TGTGCCAGCAGCTTAGCACCCAGGACTAGCGGCTACCACGAGCAGTACTTC,TRBV7-8,TRBD2,17,-,TRBJ2-7
CASSLGGSGRQETQYF,TGCGCCAGCAGCTTGGGGGGTAGCGGGAGGCAAGAGACCCAGTACTTC,TRBV5-1,TRBD2,16,-,TRBJ2-5
CASSNRGDSNQPQHF,TGTGCCAGCTCAAACCGTGGGGATAGCAATCAGCCCCAGCATTTT,TRBV18,-,15,-,TRBJ1-5
CASSIGGVRNTEAFF,TGTGCCAGTAGTATAGGTGGAGTCCGGAACACTGAAGCTTTCTTT,TRBV19,-,15,-,TRBJ1-1
CASDLGTTNEKLFF,TGTGCCTCCGACTTAGGGACAACTAATGAAAAACTGTTTTTT,TRBV30,-,14,-,TRBJ1-4
CSVWGLGNTGELFF,TGCAGCGTTTGGGGACTAGGAAACACCGGGGAGCTGTTTTTT,TRBV29-1,TRBD2,14,-,TRBJ2-2